The entry below describes one TCR beta chain. Its antigen is not identified. It was with 60 Vbeta and 13 Jbeta primers that the PCR ran. Produced via immunoSEQ multiplex PCR; TCRdb's table is partial and in-frame only. The data show over 150,000 clones, roughly 80% seen once. Trimming left V 4 bases short and J 8 bases short, with 11 bases between. Germline-derived CDR1 and CDR2 are LNHDA and SQIVND (reference sequence). This CDR3 has 13 amino acids. The data are from a study of cytomegalovirus exposure and HLA in healthy donors. The study, taken as a whole, reports: By HLA locus, TCR association rates varied in a later analysis, with DRB1 showing the most and HLA-C the fewest. In a later analysis, TCR beta V- and J-gene trimming showed a link to a missense DCLRE1C variant. Common viral pathogens seemed, in a later analysis, to connect with several of the most significant clusters. The CMV antigen specificity of a few CMV-associated chains was confirmed through in vitro analysis.

The rearrangement links TRBV19 to TRBJ1-4; the D is unclear. Sample: PBMCs. The clonotype was recovered from a male donor in good health and CMV-seronegative. For the CDR3, the DNA is TGTGCCAGTAGTACCATCGACGGGGAAAAACTGTTTTTT. Protein product: CASSTIDGEKLFF.